What follows is one TCR beta chain and its context. Its antigen is still unknown. Germline V gene data show CDR1 as LGHDT and CDR2 as YNNKEL (reference sequence). Trimming removed 4 bases from V and 5 bases from J; junction bases left unmatched: 9. The CDR3 covers 16 residues. These data originate in a study of T cell responses to AZD1222 COVID-19 vaccine. Broader study findings: The number of AZD1222 recipients seropositive at baseline was only six. Females outnumbered males among donors, who were mostly white British; clonal diversity was possibly underestimated.

This table comes from immunoSEQ multiplex PCR, and its TCRdb copy is limited to in-frame clones, with some not included. This sample has about 86,000 clones, with roughly 80% found just once. V is TRBV3-1 (or the pseudogene TRBV3-2) and J is TRBJ2-2, with 8 bases that match TRBD1. The source material was peripheral blood, sampled on day 0 of AZD1222 vaccination. The TCR was taken from an adult in good health. The CDR3 sequence: CASSLRQGAKTGELFF. The CDR3 nucleotides read TGTGCCAGCAGCCTTCGGCAGGGGGCAAAGACCGGGGAGCTGTTTTTT.